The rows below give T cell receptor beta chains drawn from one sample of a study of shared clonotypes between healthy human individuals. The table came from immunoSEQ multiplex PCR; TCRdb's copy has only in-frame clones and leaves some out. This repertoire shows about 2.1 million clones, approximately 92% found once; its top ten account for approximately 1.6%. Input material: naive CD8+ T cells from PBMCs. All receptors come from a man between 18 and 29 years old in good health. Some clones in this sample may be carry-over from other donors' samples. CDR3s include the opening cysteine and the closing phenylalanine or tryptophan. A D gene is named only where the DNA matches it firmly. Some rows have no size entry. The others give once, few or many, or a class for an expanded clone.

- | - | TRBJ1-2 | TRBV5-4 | TGTGCCAGCAGCTCCCCGATGGAAGGGGACTATGGCTACACCTTC | CASSSPMEGDYGYTF
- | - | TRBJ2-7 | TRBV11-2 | TGTGCCAGCAGCCAAGGCCGCGGCCCGCAGTACTTC | CASSQGRGPQYF
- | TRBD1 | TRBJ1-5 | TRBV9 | TGTGCCAGCAGCGGACAGGGGGCCAATCAGCCCCAGCATTTT | CASSGQGANQPQHF
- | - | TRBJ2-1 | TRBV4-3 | TGCGCCAGCAGCCAAGAGGCAGTGAAGGCAGGCGCCTACAATGAGCAGTTCTTC | CASSQEAVKAGAYNEQFF
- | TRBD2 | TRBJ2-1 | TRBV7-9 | TGTGCCAGCAGCTTAGTAGCGGGAGGATCCTACAATGAGCAGTTCTTC | CASSLVAGGSYNEQFF
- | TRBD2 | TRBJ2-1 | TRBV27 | TGTGCCAGCAGCCCAGGGACTAGCGGGACAAATGAGCAGTTCTTC | CASSPGTSGTNEQFF
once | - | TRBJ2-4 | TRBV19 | TGTGCCAGTAGTCCACGACCGACGGGTGAAAACATTCAGTACTTC | CASSPRPTGENIQYF
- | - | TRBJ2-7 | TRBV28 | TGTGCCAGCAGTTTATATAATGGCGGAAACGAGCAGTACTTC | CASSLYNGGNEQYF
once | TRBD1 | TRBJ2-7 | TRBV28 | TGTGCCAGCAGTTTCCAGGACAGGGAGTTTTACGAGCAGTACTTC | CASSFQDREFYEQYF
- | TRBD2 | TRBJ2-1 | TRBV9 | TGTGCCAGCAGCGTAGGCGGGAGCTACAATGAGCAGTTCTTC | CASSVGGSYNEQFF
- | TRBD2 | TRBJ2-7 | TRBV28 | TGTGCCAGCACCCCGACTAGCGGTACCTACGAGCAGTACTTC | CASTPTSGTYEQYF
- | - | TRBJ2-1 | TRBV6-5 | TGTGCCAGCAGTCCGGGGACCAGTATTGAGCAGTTCTTC | CASSPGTSIEQFF
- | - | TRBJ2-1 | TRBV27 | TGTGCCAGCAGCGCCGGGAGCTCCTACAATGAGCAGTTCTTC | CASSAGSSYNEQFF
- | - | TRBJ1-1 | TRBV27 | TGTGCCAGCAGTTTCACCTTAAACATGAACACTGAAGCTTTCTTT | CASSFTLNMNTEAFF
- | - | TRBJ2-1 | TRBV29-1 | TGCAGCGTTGCTATGCGGGCGAAAGACAATGAGCAGTTCTTC | CSVAMRAKDNEQFF
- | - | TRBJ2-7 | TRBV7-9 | TGTGCCAGCAGCCCACCTACTAGGTACGAGCAGTACTTC | CASSPPTRYEQYF
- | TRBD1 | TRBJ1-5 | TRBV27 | TGTGCCAGCAGAAAGACAGGGAGCAATCAGCCCCAGCATTTT | CASRKTGSNQPQHF
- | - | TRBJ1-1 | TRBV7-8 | TGTGCCAGCAGCTTAGCGTCAAGGAACACTGAAGCTTTCTTT | CASSLASRNTEAFF
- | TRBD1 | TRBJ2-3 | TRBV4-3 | TGCGCCAGCAGCCGCATGACAGGGGTTAGCACAGATACGCAGTATTTT | CASSRMTGVSTDTQYF
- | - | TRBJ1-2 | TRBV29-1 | TGCAGCGTCCGGGGAAACTATGGCTACACCTTC | CSVRGNYGYTF
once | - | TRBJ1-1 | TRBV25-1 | TGTGCCAGCAGTGAATCCGACTCGTGGGACACTGAAGCTTTCTTT | CASSESDSWDTEAFF
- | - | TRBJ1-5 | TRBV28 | TGTGCCAGCAGTTTAAGGACAGTCAATCAGCCCCAGCATTTT | CASSLRTVNQPQHF
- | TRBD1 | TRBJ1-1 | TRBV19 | TGTGCCAGTCGACAGGGGGGCGCTGAAGCTTTCTTT | CASRQGGAEAFF
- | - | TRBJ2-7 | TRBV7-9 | TGTGCCAGCAGCGTGCAGCTCTACGAGCAGTACTTC | CASSVQLYEQYF
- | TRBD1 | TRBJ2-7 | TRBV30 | TGTGCCTGGGGGTCCTGGGACAGGGGCAATCGGCTCCCGGAGCAGTACTTC | CAWGSWDRGNRLPEQYF
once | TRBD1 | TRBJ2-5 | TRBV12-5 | TGTGCTACCCAGGGGGATGGGGGAGAGACCCAGTACTTC | CATQGDGGETQYF
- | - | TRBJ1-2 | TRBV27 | TGTGCCAGCAGTTTATATGCGGCTAACTATGGCTACACCTTC | CASSLYAANYGYTF
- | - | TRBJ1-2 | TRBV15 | TGTGCCACCAGCGGGACCCGCACAGGAATATATGGCTACACCTTC | CATSGTRTGIYGYTF
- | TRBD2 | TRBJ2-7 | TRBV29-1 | TGCAGCGTTGCGGGAGGAGGGGAGCAGTACTTC | CSVAGGGEQYF
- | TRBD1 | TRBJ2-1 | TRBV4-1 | TGCGCCAGCAGCCAAGCCGGGGACAGGGTGATGTTGAATGAGCAGTTCTTC | CASSQAGDRVMLNEQFF
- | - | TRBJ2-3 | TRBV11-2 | TGTGCCAGCAGACCTAAGACAGGGAGGTTTTTGGATACGCAGTATTTT | CASRPKTGRFLDTQYF
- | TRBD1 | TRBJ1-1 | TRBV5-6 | TGTGCCAGCAGCGAGGCAGCGACAGGGAAGGCGGTGTTTGAAGCTTTCTTT | CASSEAATGKAVFEAFF
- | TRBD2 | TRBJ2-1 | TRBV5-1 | TGCGCCAGTACCGGGGGGCCTAGCGGGCTGTACAATGAGCAGTTCTTC | CASTGGPSGLYNEQFF
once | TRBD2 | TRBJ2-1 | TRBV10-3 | TGTGCCATCAGTAAACTACCGACTAGCGGAGACAGCTCCTACAATGAGCAGTTCTTC | CAISKLPTSGDSSYNEQFF
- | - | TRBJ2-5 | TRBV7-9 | TGTGCCAGCAGCTTAGTGGCCGGGATCCAAGAGACCCAGTACTTC | CASSLVAGIQETQYF